The present T cell receptor (beta chain) was sequenced within a study of T cells in Graves' hyperthyroidism and ophthalmopathy. The overall study: Upon initial diagnosis and before any treatment, peripheral blood was collected.

Disease duration was under 3 months in the ophthalmopathy patients, who also had a Clinical Activity Score of at least 3 and a NOSPECS grade of at least 4. Patients were excluded because of uncontrolled infection, other autoimmune disease, pregnancy or lactation. Clinical symptoms, serum thyroxine, TRAb, thyroid ultrasound and orbital computed tomography informed diagnoses. In germline, CDR1 is MDHEN, CDR2 SYDVKM. The CDR3 is made up of 15 amino acids. The V gene lost 6 bases and the J gene lost 8 bases, with 20 bases spanning the gap. The TCR beta CDR3 regions underwent amplification using RNA transcripts as the source. First-round RT-PCR of the TCR CDR3 relied on the HTBI primer set. TCRdb passed the multiplex PCR reads through MiXCR, listing each CDR3 protein once. The sample records more than 300,000 distinct CDR3 sequences, 14% being singletons. A remark on this clonotype: This may be a read error: a much more frequent sequence differs by one nucleotide.

This rearrangement joins TRBV28 to TRBJ2-1, with D maybe TRBD2 (5 bases). The TCR originated in a woman aged 30 to 39 with Graves' ophthalmopathy. Sequenced sample: blood. This CDR3 is CASSQRGRGGDEQFF. CDR3 nucleotide sequence: TGTGCCAGCAGCCAGAGAGGACGAGGAGGCGATGAGCAGTTCTTC.